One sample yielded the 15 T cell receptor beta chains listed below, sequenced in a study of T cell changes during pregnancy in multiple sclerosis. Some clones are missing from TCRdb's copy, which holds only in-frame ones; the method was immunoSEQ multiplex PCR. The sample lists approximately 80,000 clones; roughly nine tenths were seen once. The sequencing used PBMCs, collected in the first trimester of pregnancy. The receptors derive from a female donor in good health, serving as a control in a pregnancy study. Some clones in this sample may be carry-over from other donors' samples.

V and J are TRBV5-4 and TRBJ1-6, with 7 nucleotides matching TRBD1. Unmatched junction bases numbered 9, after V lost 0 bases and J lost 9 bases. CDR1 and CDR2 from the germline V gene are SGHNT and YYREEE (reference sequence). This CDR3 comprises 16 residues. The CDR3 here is CASSLVRQGRGSPLHF. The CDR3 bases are TGTGCCAGCAGCTTGGTACGACAGGGAAGGGGTTCACCCCTCCACTTT.

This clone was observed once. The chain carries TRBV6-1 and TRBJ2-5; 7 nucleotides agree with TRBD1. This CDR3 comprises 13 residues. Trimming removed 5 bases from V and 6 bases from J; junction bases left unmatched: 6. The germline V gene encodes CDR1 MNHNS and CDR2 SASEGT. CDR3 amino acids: CASSTQGRQTQYF. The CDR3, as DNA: TGTGCCAGCAGTACACAGGGGCGGCAGACCCAGTACTTC.

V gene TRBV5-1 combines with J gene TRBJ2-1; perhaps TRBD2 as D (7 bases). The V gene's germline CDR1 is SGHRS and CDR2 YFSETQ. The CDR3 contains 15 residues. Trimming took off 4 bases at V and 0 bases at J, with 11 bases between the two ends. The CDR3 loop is CASSRGGSSYNEQFF. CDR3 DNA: TGCGCCAGCAGCAGGGGGGGGAGCTCCTACAATGAGCAGTTCTTC.

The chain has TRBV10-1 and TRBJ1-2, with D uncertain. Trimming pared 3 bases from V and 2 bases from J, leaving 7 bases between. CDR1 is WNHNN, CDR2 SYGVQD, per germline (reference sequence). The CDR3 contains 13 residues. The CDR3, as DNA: TGCGCCAGCAGTGAACCCGGGAACTATGGCTACACCTTC. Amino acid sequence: CASSEPGNYGYTF.

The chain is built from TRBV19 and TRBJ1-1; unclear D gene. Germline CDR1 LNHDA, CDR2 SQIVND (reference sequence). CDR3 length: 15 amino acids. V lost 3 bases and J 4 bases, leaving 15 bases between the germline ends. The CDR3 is CASSIREEGGTEAFF. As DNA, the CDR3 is TGTGCCAGTAGTATTAGGGAGGAGGGAGGCACTGAAGCTTTCTTT.

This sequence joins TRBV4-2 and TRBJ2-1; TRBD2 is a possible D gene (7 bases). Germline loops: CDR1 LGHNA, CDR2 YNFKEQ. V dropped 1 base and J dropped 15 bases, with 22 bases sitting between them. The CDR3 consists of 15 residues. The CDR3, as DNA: TGTGCCAGCAGCCAAGTTGATAGGGGGGGCCTAGCCACGTTCTTC. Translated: CASSQVDRGGLATFF.

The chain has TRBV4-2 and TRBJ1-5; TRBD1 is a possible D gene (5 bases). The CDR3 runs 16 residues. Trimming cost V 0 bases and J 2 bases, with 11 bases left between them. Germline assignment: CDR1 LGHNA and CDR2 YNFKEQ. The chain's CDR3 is CASSQEGPGGNQPQHF. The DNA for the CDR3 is TGTGCCAGCAGCCAAGAAGGTCCGGGGGGCAATCAGCCCCAGCATTTT.

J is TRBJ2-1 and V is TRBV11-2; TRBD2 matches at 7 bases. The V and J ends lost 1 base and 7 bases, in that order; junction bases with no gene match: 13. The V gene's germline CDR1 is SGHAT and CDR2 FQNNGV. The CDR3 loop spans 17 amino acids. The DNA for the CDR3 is TGTGCCAGCAGCTTAGGCTACCTAGCGGCCAGGATGAATGAGCAGTTCTTC. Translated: CASSLGYLAARMNEQFF.

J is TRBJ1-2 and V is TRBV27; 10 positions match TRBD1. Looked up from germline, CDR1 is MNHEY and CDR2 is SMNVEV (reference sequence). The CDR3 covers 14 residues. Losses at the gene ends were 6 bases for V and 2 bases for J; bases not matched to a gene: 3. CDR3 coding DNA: TGTGCCAGCAGGCCGGGACAGGGGAACTATGGCTACACCTTC. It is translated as CASRPGQGNYGYTF.

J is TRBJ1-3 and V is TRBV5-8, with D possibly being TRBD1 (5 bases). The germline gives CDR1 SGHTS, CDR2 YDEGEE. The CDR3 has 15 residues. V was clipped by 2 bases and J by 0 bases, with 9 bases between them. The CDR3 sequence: CASSFGAFSGNTIYF. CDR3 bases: TGTGCCAGCAGCTTTGGGGCCTTCTCTGGAAACACCATATATTTT.

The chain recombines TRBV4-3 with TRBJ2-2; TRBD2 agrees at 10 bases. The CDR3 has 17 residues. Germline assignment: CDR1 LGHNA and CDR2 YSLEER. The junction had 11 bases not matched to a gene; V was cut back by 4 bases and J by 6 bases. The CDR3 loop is CASSPLLAGDRSGELFF. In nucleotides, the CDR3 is TGCGCCAGCAGCCCATTGCTAGCGGGAGATCGCTCCGGGGAGCTGTTTTTT.

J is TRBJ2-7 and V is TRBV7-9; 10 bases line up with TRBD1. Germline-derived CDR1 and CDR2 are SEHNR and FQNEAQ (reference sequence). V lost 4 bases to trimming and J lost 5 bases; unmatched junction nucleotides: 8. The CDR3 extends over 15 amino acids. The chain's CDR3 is CASSSNAGTGDEQYF. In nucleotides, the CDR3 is TGTGCCAGCAGCTCGAATGCCGGGACAGGGGACGAGCAGTACTTC.

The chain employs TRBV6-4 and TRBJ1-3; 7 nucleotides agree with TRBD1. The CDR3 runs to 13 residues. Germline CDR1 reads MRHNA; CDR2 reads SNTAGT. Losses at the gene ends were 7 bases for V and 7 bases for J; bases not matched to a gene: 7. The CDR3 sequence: CASILDRRNTIYF. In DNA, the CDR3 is TGTGCCAGCATTCTGGACAGGAGGAACACCATATATTTT.

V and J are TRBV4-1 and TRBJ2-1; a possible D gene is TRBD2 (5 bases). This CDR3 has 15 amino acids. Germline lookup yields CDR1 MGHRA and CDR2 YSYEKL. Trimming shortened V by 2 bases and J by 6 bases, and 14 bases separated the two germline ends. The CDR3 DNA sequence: TGCGCCAGCAGCCAACCCAGTCTCGGAGGCAATGAGCAGTTCTTC. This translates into CASSQPSLGGNEQFF.

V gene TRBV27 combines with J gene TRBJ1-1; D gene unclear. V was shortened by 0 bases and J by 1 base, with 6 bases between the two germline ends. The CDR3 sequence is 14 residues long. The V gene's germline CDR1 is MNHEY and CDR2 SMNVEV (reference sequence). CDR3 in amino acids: CASSLSRENTEAFF. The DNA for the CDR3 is TGTGCCAGCAGTTTATCCCGAGAGAACACTGAAGCTTTCTTT.